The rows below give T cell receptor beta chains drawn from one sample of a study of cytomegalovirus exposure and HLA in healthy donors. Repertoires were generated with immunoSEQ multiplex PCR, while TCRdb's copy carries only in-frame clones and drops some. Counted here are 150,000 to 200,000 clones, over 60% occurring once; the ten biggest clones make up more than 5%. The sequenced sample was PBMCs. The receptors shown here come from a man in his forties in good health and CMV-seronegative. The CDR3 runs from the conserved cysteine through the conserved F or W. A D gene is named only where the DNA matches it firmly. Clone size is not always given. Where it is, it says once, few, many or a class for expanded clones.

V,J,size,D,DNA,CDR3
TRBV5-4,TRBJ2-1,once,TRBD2,TGTGCCAGCAGCTGGGGAGGGAGCTCCTACAATGAGCAGTTCTTC,CASSWGGSSYNEQFF
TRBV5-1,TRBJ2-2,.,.,TGCGCCAGCGGTCGAGCGACCACCGGGGAGCTGTTTTTT,CASGRATTGELFF
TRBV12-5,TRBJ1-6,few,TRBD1,TGTGCTAGTGGTTTGGGGACAGGAGGGTCACCCCTCCACTTT,CASGLGTGGSPLHF
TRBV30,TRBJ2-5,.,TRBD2,TGTGCCTGGAGTAGCGGGGTCGGAAAAGAGACCCGGTACTTC,CAWSSGVGKETRYF
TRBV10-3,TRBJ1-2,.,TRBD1,TGTGCCATCAGAACCGACGGGACAGGATATGGCTACACCTTC,CAIRTDGTGYGYTF
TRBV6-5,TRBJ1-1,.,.,TGTGCCAGCCAAAGGGGGATGGAAGCTTTCTTT,CASQRGMEAFF
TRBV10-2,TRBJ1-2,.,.,TGCGCCAGCATGCGGCCTACTGGGGGCTACACCTTC,CASMRPTGGYTF
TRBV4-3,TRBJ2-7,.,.,TGCGCCAGCAGCCAAGGGACTCCTTACGAGCAGTACTTC,CASSQGTPYEQYF
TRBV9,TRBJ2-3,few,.,TGTGCCAGCAGCGTAGCGTGGGGAGCAGATACGCAGTATTTT,CASSVAWGADTQYF
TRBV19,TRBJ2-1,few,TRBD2,TGTGCCAGTACCCAACCGGGGCGGGGGGGGTCCCACAATGAGCAGTTCTTC,CASTQPGRGGSHNEQFF
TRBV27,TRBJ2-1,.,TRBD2,TGTGCCAGCAGTTTATCCCGGCCGGGGGGAAACAATGAGCAGTTCTTC,CASSLSRPGGNNEQFF
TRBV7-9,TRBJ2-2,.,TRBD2,TGTGCCAGCAAGAGGGAGGCGGGAGTAGGAACCGGGGAGCTGTTTTTT,CASKREAGVGTGELFF
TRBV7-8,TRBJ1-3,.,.,TGTGCCAGCAGCTGGGAGAGCTCTGGAAACACCATATATTTT,CASSWESSGNTIYF
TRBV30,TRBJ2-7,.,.,TGTGCCTGGAGTGGCCCCCCTCGGGGCTACGAGCAGTACTTC,CAWSGPPRGYEQYF
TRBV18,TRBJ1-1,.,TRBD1,TGTGCCAGCTCACCAACTCGTCCCGGGACAGGGGTTGAAGCTTTCTTT,CASSPTRPGTGVEAFF
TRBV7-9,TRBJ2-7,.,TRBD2,TGTGCCAGCAGCGGAACTAGCGGGTCCTCTTGGGTTCCCGAGCAGTACTTC,CASSGTSGSSWVPEQYF
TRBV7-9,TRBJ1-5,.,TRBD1,TGTGCCAGCAGCTCCGGGACAGGGACTCAGCCCCAGCATTTT,CASSSGTGTQPQHF
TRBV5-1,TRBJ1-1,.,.,TGCGCCAGCAGCTTTGGGGGGGCCGATACTGAAGCTTTCTTT,CASSFGGADTEAFF
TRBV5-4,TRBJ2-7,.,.,TGTGCCAGCAGCTTGGATTTGACAGCCAAGTACGAGCAGTACTTC,CASSLDLTAKYEQYF
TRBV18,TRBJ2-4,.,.,TGTGCCAGCTCACCACCTTCTGAACCGGACATTCAGTACTTC,CASSPPSEPDIQYF
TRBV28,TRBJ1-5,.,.,TGTGCCAGCAGTTTAAGGTCCGCGGGGCGCAATCAGCCCCAGCATTTT,CASSLRSAGRNQPQHF
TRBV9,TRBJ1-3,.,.,TGTGCCAGCAGCGTAGACACGGGGAACACCATATATTTT,CASSVDTGNTIYF
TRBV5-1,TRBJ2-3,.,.,TGCGCCAGCAGCTTGGCCTACGGGAGTGCGGATACGCAGTATTTT,CASSLAYGSADTQYF